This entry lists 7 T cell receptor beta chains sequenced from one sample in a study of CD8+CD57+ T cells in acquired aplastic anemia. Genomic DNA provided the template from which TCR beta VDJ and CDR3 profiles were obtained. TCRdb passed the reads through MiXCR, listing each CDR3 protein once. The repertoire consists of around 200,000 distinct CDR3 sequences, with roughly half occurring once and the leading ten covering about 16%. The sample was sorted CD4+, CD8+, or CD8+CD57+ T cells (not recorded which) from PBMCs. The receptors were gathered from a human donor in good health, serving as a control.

The CDR3 is CASSTENIQYF. CDR3 bases: TGCGCCAGTTCCACAGAAAACATTCAGTACTTC. This chain joins TRBV10-2 and TRBJ2-4; D is unresolved. V dropped 9 bases and J dropped 5 bases, with 8 bases sitting between them. The CDR3 is made up of 11 amino acids. Germline CDR1 and CDR2: WSHSY and SAAADI.

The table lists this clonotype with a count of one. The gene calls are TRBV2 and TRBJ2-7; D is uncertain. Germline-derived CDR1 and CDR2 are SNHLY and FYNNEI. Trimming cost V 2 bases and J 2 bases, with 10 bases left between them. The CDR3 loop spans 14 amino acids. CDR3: CASSEMDGPYEQYF. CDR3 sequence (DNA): TGTGCCAGCAGTGAAATGGACGGGCCCTACGAGCAGTACTTC. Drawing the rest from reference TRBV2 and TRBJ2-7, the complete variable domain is EPEVTQTPSHQVTQMGQEVILRCVPISNHLYFYWYRQILGQKVEFLVSFYNNEISEKSEIFDDQFSVERPDGSNFTLKIRSTKLEDSAMYFCASSEMDGPYEQYFGPGTRLTVT.

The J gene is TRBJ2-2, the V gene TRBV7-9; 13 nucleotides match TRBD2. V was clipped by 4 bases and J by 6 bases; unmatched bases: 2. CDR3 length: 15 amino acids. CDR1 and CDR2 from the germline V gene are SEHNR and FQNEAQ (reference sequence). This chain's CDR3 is CASSYGLAGAGELFF. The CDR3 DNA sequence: TGTGCCAGCAGCTACGGACTAGCGGGGGCCGGGGAGCTGTTTTTT.

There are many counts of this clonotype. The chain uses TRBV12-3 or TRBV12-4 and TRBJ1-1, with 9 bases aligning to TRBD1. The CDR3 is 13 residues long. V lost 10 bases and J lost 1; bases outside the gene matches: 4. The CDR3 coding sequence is TGTGCCACCAAGGGACAGGGGAACACTGAAGCTTTCTTT. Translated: CATKGQGNTEAFF.

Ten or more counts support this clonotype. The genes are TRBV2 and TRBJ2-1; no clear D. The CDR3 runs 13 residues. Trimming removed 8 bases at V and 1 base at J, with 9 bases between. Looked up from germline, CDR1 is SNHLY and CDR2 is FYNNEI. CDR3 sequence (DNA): TGTGCCAGCCGACAAGAATCCTACAATGAGCAGTTCTTC. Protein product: CASRQESYNEQFF.

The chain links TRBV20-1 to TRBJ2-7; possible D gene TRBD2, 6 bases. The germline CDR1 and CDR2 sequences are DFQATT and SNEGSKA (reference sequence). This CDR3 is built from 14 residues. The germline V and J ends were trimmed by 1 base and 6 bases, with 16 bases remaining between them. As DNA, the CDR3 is TGCAGTGCTAGAGCCTCGGCTAGCGTCGGCGAGCAGTACTTC. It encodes CSARASASVGEQYF.

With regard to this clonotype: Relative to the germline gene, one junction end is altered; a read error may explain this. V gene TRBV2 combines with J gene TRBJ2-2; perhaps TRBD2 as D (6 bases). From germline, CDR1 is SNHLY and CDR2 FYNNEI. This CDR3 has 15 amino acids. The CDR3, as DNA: TGTGCCAGCAGCACACTGGGACTGAATGCCGGGGAGCTGTCTTTT. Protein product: CASSTLGLNAGELSF.